The rows below give T cell receptor beta chains drawn from one sample of a study of shared clonotypes between healthy human individuals. Data came from immunoSEQ multiplex PCR; TCRdb stores just in-frame clones and leaves some out. The repertoire holds some 2.1 million clones, with 80% to 95% as singletons. The sequenced sample consisted of naive CD8+ T cells from PBMCs. The receptors shown here come from a man between 18 and 29 years old in good health. Some clones in this sample may be carry-over from other donors' samples. The CDR3 runs from the conserved cysteine through the conserved F or W. The D gene is left open where the match is weak. The size of a clone is reported for some rows only, either as once, few or many, or as a class for expanded clones.

DNA: TGTGCCAGCAGCGAGGGGGGACTTTACTACAATGAGCAGTTCTTC
CDR3: CASSEGGLYYNEQFF
D: -
J: TRBJ2-1
V: TRBV9
size: -

DNA: TGTGCCAGTAGTATACCTCGGACAGGGGGTTCCTACGAGCAGTACTTC
CDR3: CASSIPRTGGSYEQYF
D: TRBD1
J: TRBJ2-7
V: TRBV19
size: -

DNA: TGTGCCAGCAGCCAGACCGGGAGAATGAGCTACGAGCAGTACTTC
CDR3: CASSQTGRMSYEQYF
D: -
J: TRBJ2-7
V: TRBV5-4
size: once

DNA: TGTGCCACCGACTGGAAAACAGGGGGCGCGGGGGGCTACACCTTC
CDR3: CATDWKTGGAGGYTF
D: TRBD1
J: TRBJ1-2
V: TRBV19
size: -

DNA: TGTGCCAGCCGCGGAGGATCCGAAGGGCCGGGGAACACTGAAGCTTTCTTT
CDR3: CASRGGSEGPGNTEAFF
D: -
J: TRBJ1-1
V: TRBV9
size: -

DNA: TGCGCCAGCAGCCAAGAAGAACTAGCGGGATCGTACAATGAGCAGTTCTTC
CDR3: CASSQEELAGSYNEQFF
D: TRBD2
J: TRBJ2-1
V: TRBV4-3
size: -

DNA: TGTGCCAGTAGAAGGACACTCTCTTCCTACGAGCAGTACTTC
CDR3: CASRRTLSSYEQYF
D: -
J: TRBJ2-7
V: TRBV19
size: -

DNA: TGTGCCAGCAGTGACTACCTAAGCGGCAATGAGCAGTTCTTC
CDR3: CASSDYLSGNEQFF
D: -
J: TRBJ2-1
V: TRBV6-4
size: once

DNA: TGCGCCAGCAGCTTGGGGCCGGGGGAAGAGACCCAGTACTTC
CDR3: CASSLGPGEETQYF
D: -
J: TRBJ2-5
V: TRBV5-1
size: -

DNA: TGTGCCAGCAGTTTCCGCGGATCCTACAATGAGCAGTTCTTC
CDR3: CASSFRGSYNEQFF
D: -
J: TRBJ2-1
V: TRBV28
size: -

DNA: TGTGCCAGCAGTTTAATAGGGGGGTCTGGAAACACCATATATTTT
CDR3: CASSLIGGSGNTIYF
D: -
J: TRBJ1-3
V: TRBV27
size: -

DNA: TGTGCCAGCAGCTCCGGGACTAGCGGGATAAATGAGCAGTTCTTC
CDR3: CASSSGTSGINEQFF
D: TRBD2
J: TRBJ2-1
V: TRBV27
size: -

DNA: TGTGCCAGCAGCGCAACCGGCGGGGAGTTCAAAAACATTCAGTACTTC
CDR3: CASSATGGEFKNIQYF
D: -
J: TRBJ2-4
V: TRBV7-8
size: -

DNA: TGCGCCAGCAGCCAAACAGGGGGCTCTGGAAACACCATATATTTT
CDR3: CASSQTGGSGNTIYF
D: TRBD1
J: TRBJ1-3
V: TRBV4-3
size: few

DNA: TGCGCCAGCAGCCAAGGGAGGCGACTTGGGGCCAACGTCCTGACTTTC
CDR3: CASSQGRRLGANVLTF
D: -
J: TRBJ2-6
V: TRBV4-3
size: -

DNA: TGTGCCAGCAGTTTAGGGTACCTCACCGGGGAGCTGTTTTTT
CDR3: CASSLGYLTGELFF
D: -
J: TRBJ2-2
V: TRBV27
size: -

DNA: TGTGCCAGTAGTATAGATCCCGAGACCGAGCGGTACTTC
CDR3: CASSIDPETERYF
D: -
J: TRBJ2-7
V: TRBV19
size: -

DNA: TGTGCCAGCAGTGACTCGAAAATCGACAGGGTTTCCTGCTCCTACGAGCAGTACTTC
CDR3: CASSDSKIDRVSCSYEQYF
D: TRBD1
J: TRBJ2-7
V: TRBV6-4
size: -

DNA: TGTGCCAGCAGCTTAGACCCGGGAGGGTACAATGAGCAGTTCTTC
CDR3: CASSLDPGGYNEQFF
D: TRBD2
J: TRBJ2-1
V: TRBV11-2
size: once

DNA: TGTGCCAGCAGCCCCGACCCAAGGGGAGGCAATGAGCAGTTCTTC
CDR3: CASSPDPRGGNEQFF
D: -
J: TRBJ2-1
V: TRBV13
size: -

DNA: TGCAGCGTTGAAGGGGCGGGCACAGATACGCAGTATTTT
CDR3: CSVEGAGTDTQYF
D: -
J: TRBJ2-3
V: TRBV29-1
size: -

DNA: TGCGCCAGCAGCGAAGGGAACACCGGGGAGCTGTTTTTT
CDR3: CASSEGNTGELFF
D: -
J: TRBJ2-2
V: TRBV10-2
size: -

DNA: TGTGCCAGCAGCTCTCGGACAGGGATGAATACGCAGTATTTT
CDR3: CASSSRTGMNTQYF
D: TRBD1
J: TRBJ2-3
V: TRBV11-1
size: -

DNA: TGTGCCAGCAGCTTAGCTGGGAGGGCGGGCACAGATACGCAGTATTTT
CDR3: CASSLAGRAGTDTQYF
D: TRBD2
J: TRBJ2-3
V: TRBV11-2
size: -

DNA: TGTGCCAGCAGTTTATTCCCTTCCCCAGGGAGCCCCTACGAGCAGTACTTC
CDR3: CASSLFPSPGSPYEQYF
D: -
J: TRBJ2-7
V: TRBV27
size: -

DNA: TGTGCCAGCAGCGTAGGGGCTAGCGGTAGCTCCTACAATGAGCAGTTCTTC
CDR3: CASSVGASGSSYNEQFF
D: TRBD2
J: TRBJ2-1
V: TRBV9
size: -

DNA: TGTGCCAGCAGACCAGGAGTCTCTTCTGGAAACACCATATATTTT
CDR3: CASRPGVSSGNTIYF
D: -
J: TRBJ1-3
V: TRBV6-1
size: -

DNA: TGCGCCAGCAGCCGAGTACAGGGGTACACCGGGGAGCTGTTTTTT
CDR3: CASSRVQGYTGELFF
D: TRBD1
J: TRBJ2-2
V: TRBV4-1
size: -

DNA: TGTGCCGGGGGGGTAGCGGGACGAAAAAACATTCAGTACTTC
CDR3: CAGGVAGRKNIQYF
D: TRBD2
J: TRBJ2-4
V: TRBV2
size: -

DNA: TGTGCCAGCAGCGTAGCTCTAGCGGGAGCTTACAATGAGCAGTTCTTC
CDR3: CASSVALAGAYNEQFF
D: TRBD2
J: TRBJ2-1
V: TRBV9
size: -

DNA: TGTGCCAGTAGTGTGGAGGTGACAGCATCCTACGAGCAGTACTTC
CDR3: CASSVEVTASYEQYF
D: -
J: TRBJ2-7
V: TRBV19
size: -

DNA: TGTGCCAGCAGTGCTTGGACAGGGGGCTACGAGCAGTACTTC
CDR3: CASSAWTGGYEQYF
D: TRBD1
J: TRBJ2-7
V: TRBV2
size: -

DNA: TGTGCCAGCAGCGTAGGAGGGAAGGAGCAGTTCTTC
CDR3: CASSVGGKEQFF
D: -
J: TRBJ2-1
V: TRBV9
size: -

DNA: TGTGCCAGCAGCGTAGGTACCCTCGAGAGTACAGATACGCAGTATTTT
CDR3: CASSVGTLESTDTQYF
D: -
J: TRBJ2-3
V: TRBV9
size: -

DNA: TGTGCCACCAGCACCAGCGGGAGGGTCGATGAGCAGTTCTTC
CDR3: CATSTSGRVDEQFF
D: TRBD2
J: TRBJ2-1
V: TRBV15
size: -

DNA: TGTGCCAGCAGCCGTAAGTCGAATCAGCCCCAGCATTTT
CDR3: CASSRKSNQPQHF
D: -
J: TRBJ1-5
V: TRBV5-6
size: -

DNA: TGTGCCAGCAGCCAAGATCCTTGGACGGGCGCCCGGGGGGAAAAACTGTTTTTT
CDR3: CASSQDPWTGARGEKLFF
D: -
J: TRBJ1-4
V: TRBV4-2
size: -

DNA: TGTGCCAGCAGTTCACAGGGGGGCAATCAGCCCCAGCATTTT
CDR3: CASSSQGGNQPQHF
D: TRBD1
J: TRBJ1-5
V: TRBV27
size: -

DNA: TGTGCCAGCAACTCGGGACAGGTCGCCGGGGAGCTGTTTTTT
CDR3: CASNSGQVAGELFF
D: TRBD1
J: TRBJ2-2
V: TRBV7-9
size: -

DNA: TGCGCCAGCAGCTTGGAAGGGTGGGTCTACGAGCAGTACTTC
CDR3: CASSLEGWVYEQYF
D: -
J: TRBJ2-7
V: TRBV5-1
size: -